This T cell receptor beta chain was sequenced in a study of T cell repertoires in cytomegalovirus infection (dated by TCRdb to about 2019). Background for the entire study: Peptide stimulations targeted recently identified HLA-C-restricted CMV epitopes, whose presentation resists viral immunomodulation, together with well-studied HLA-B-restricted epitopes. Because public TCR beta signatures pointed to carriage of CMV infection together with the matching HLA type, the HLA type of each donor mattered for the analysis.

Germline trimming: 1 base from V, 9 bases from J; junction bases outside gene matches: 7. Taken from cysteine to phenylalanine, the CDR3 has 15 residues. The kept DNA is CDR3 alone, 45 bases in frame from the first base. Based on the germline V gene, the CDR1 and CDR2 sequences are MDHEN and SYDVKM. Data came from an Illumina HiSeq 1500. The raw public data were reprocessed by TCRdb itself: fastp quality trimming at Q25, MiXCR clonotype calling, in-frame beta chains only. Records with the same CDR3 protein are collapsed into one entry carrying the most frequent genes and DNA. Recorded for this sample are 55,000 to 85,000 distinct CDR3 sequences; 20% of them occurred a single time. The ten largest clones take up roughly 63% of the sample. To note about this clonotype: Its recognized antigen is unknown. Qualities for individual bases were not recorded, and no much larger clone is one base off.

The treatment or condition label, as the study defines it: in vitro stimulation with specific CMV peptide epitopes to enrich CMV-specific T cells. What the work shows at the level of the full study, not this receptor alone: In the ex vivo response, HLA-C-restricted CMV-specific TCR beta clonotypes were dominant, and in two of eight donors the single most frequent clonotype came from this HLA-C-restricted group. Cumulative frequency of public TCR beta family members discriminated carriers of CMV infection plus the relevant HLA type in this cohort and an independent roughly 340-donor cohort.

This TCR came from a human donor in good health (CMV status not recorded). Some clones in this sample may be carry-over from other donors' samples. The rearrangement joined TRBV28 to TRBJ1-5, with 9 bases aligning to TRBD1. The starting material was CD8+ T cells from cultured PBMCs, obtained from culture after CMV antigen stimulation. This receptor has the CDR3 CASSLSDRGLGPQHF. The sequenced DNA is TGTGCCAGCAGTTTATCGGACAGGGGTCTGGGGCCCCAGCATTTT.